This entry lists 10 T cell receptor beta chains sequenced from one sample in a study of Ad26.COV2.S vaccination and SARS-CoV-2 variants. Specified treatment: roughly 20 received Ad26.COV2.S at low or high dose, single or two shots; five or six received placebo; per-sample allocation not given. Sampling occurred on day 63 after the first vaccine or placebo injection. Using immunoSEQ multiplex PCR, the repertoire was profiled, and TCRdb retains in-frame clones only, with some absent. The sample lists hundreds of thousands of clones; 80% to 90% were seen once. Sequences were derived from peripheral blood, sampled in a trial of Ad26.COV2.S vaccine versus placebo. All receptors derive from a person aged 18-65 years who received the Ad26.COV2.S COVID-19 vaccine or a placebo.

This clone showed up just once. The gene calls are TRBV7-9 and TRBJ1-1; maybe TRBD1 (5 bases). Germline V CDR1 and CDR2: SEHNR, FQNEAQ (reference sequence). This CDR3 has 15 residues. Trimming shortened V by 4 bases and J by 3 bases, and 15 bases separated the two germline ends. CDR3 DNA sequence: TGTGCCAGCAGCTCCGGGACCCCGGGGGACACTGAAGCTTTCTTT. Residues: CASSSGTPGDTEAFF.

The chain couples TRBV11-2 to TRBJ2-1; no definite D call. CDR3 length: 16 residues. Germline CDR1 SGHAT, CDR2 FQNNGV. Deletions cut 1 base from V and 0 bases from J, with 10 bases between. CDR3 loop: CASSLALFSSYNEQFF. The DNA of the CDR3 is TGTGCCAGCAGCTTAGCCCTATTTAGCTCCTACAATGAGCAGTTCTTC.

This chain uses TRBV7-9 with TRBJ1-5; D call uncertain. The CDR3 has 13 amino acids. Trimming removed 5 bases at V and 2 bases at J, with 7 bases between. From germline, CDR1 is SEHNR and CDR2 FQNEAQ (reference sequence). CDR3 coding DNA: TGTGCCAGCAGCCTGAGCGGCAATCAGCCCCAGCATTTT. Encoded protein: CASSLSGNQPQHF. Full variable domain (missing parts from reference TRBV7-9 and TRBJ1-5): DTGVSQNPRHKITKRGQNVTFRCDPISEHNRLYWYRQTLGQGPEFLTYFQNEAQLEKSRLLSDRFSAERPKGSFSTLEIQRTEQGDSAMYLCASSLSGNQPQHFGDGTRLSIL.

The V call is TRBV5-4, the J call TRBJ2-2, with a tentative D call TRBD1 (6 bases). V was cut by 4 bases and J by 2 bases, with 18 bases left in between. CDR1 is SGHNT, CDR2 YYREEE, per germline (reference sequence). The CDR3 is 17 amino acids. DNA of the CDR3: TGTGCCAGCAGCCCCAGGTATAGGACAGAAAACACCGGGGAGCTGTTTTTT. Its protein product is CASSPRYRTENTGELFF.

This chain links TRBV6-5 with TRBJ1-5; no clear D gene. CDR3 length equals 14 residues. With 6 bases removed from V and 6 bases from J, the gap between germline ends came to 15 bases. Germline CDR1 and CDR2: MNHEY and SVGAGI. CDR3 bases: TGTGCCAGCAGCATGGGATTCGGCGGTCAGCCCCAGCATTTT. This codes for CASSMGFGGQPQHF.

This clone has only one observation. The chain recombines TRBV28 with TRBJ1-1; D gene ambiguous. Trimming stripped 3 bases from V and 5 bases from J, with 13 bases between. Looked up from germline, CDR1 is MDHEN and CDR2 is SYDVKM. The CDR3 runs 14 residues. For the CDR3, the DNA is TGTGCCAGCAGTTTGGACCCCCAAGGAACTGAAGCTTTCTTT. This codes for CASSLDPQGTEAFF.

V usage is TRBV5-1 and J usage is TRBJ1-2; 7 bases align to TRBD1. Trimming removed 4 bases from V and 6 bases from J; junction bases left unmatched: 3. This CDR3 spans 12 amino acids. Germline V gene lookup returns CDR1 SGHRS and CDR2 YFSETQ. CDR3 loop: CASSQGTDGYTF. CDR3 bases: TGCGCCAGCAGCCAGGGGACAGATGGCTACACCTTC.

The genes are TRBV27 and TRBJ2-7, with TRBD1 matching 9 bases. Germline assignment: CDR1 MNHEY and CDR2 SMNVEV (reference sequence). The V segment lost 6 bases and the J segment 3 bases; nucleotides outside the gene matches: 9. The CDR3 length is 15 residues. DNA of the CDR3: TGTGCCAGCAGGGAGGGACAGGGTGTGCTCTACGAGCAGTACTTC. This sequence encodes CASREGQGVLYEQYF.

CDR3 in amino acids: CASSSGPSLEETQYF. CDR3 sequence (DNA): TGTGCCAGCAGCTCCGGTCCCTCGTTGGAAGAGACCCAGTACTTC. J is TRBJ2-5 and V is TRBV7-9; D is undetermined. CDR3 length equals 15 residues. Germline values: CDR1 SEHNR, CDR2 FQNEAQ (reference sequence). Trimming pared 4 bases from V and 3 bases from J, leaving 15 bases between.

The chain couples TRBV24-1 to TRBJ1-1, with D unclear. The CDR3 loop spans 12 amino acids. V was clipped by 0 bases and J by 11 bases, with 9 bases between them. Germline loops: CDR1 KGHDR, CDR2 SFDVKD. The CDR3 protein is CATSDLGLRAFF. The DNA for the CDR3 is TGTGCCACCAGTGATTTGGGCCTAAGGGCTTTCTTT.